This T cell receptor beta chain was retrieved from a study of blood T cell repertoires in COVID-19. Study overall: Nucleic acid was either cDNA or gDNA, and it came from T cells, B-cell-depleted T cells, or PBMCs.

Original data processing: Amplification of reference gene primers was used by the study to estimate nucleated cell counts. Libraries were prepared by immunoSEQ multiplex PCR; TCRdb keeps only in-frame clonotypes and omits some of them. The V and J calls and clone size are taken from that table; D and trimming were inferred from the DNA. The sample contains around 130,000 clones, roughly 83% of which appear only once. The germline V and J ends were trimmed by 4 bases and 7 bases, with 15 bases remaining between them. Germline V CDR1 and CDR2: SGDLS, YYNGEE. This CDR3 contains 13 residues. This receptor was identified in a woman of 80 years or more with acute or convalescent COVID-19. The sample taken for sequencing was peripheral blood. This chain joins TRBV9 and TRBJ2-7; D gene unclear. The CDR3 is CASSPKATWEQYF. The CDR3 DNA reads as TGTGCCAGCAGCCCCAAAGCGACGTGGGAGCAGTACTTC.